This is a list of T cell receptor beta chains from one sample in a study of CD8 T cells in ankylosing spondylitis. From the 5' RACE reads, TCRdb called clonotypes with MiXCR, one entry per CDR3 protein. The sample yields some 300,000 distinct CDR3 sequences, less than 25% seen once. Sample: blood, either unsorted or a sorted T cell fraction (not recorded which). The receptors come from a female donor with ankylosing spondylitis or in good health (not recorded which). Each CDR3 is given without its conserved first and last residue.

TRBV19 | ASSILAGDGEQF
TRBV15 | ATSRLGQATYEQY
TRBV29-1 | SVEGTDDGYT
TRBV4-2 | ASSQDRGETGELF
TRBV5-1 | ASSLGTTVMNTEAF
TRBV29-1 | SVEAMGGTEAF
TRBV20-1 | SARDDRYNEQF
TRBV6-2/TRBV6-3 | ASIEMGAEAF
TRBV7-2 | ASSFLAGNNEQF
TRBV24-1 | ATSDPLGRSNEQF
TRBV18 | ASSQGQVRTDTQY
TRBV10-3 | AISADNQPQH
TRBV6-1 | ASRSPRRDRSYEQY
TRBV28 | ASSPLGTGGWTNTGELF
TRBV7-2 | ASSLSRTSQETQY
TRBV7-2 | ASSFQTGGAAQY
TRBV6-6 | ASSYGQPYGYT
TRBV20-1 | SAIDGRSSSTDTQY
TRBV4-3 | ASSQEVQLSGAF
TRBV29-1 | SVEGYPNEQF
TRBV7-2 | ASSLALSPGAEAF
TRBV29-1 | SVGPQRDAEAF
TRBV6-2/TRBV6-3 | ASSLDAGSYEQY
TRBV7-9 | ASSLRVSANTGELF
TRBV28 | ASRIPQGSSYGYT
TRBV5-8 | ASSLREFGNTIY
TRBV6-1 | ASSQKRGHEQF
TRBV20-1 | SAKKDFYEQY
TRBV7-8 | ASSWDEGLGNEQF
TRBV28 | ASSSGQREAF
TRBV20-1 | SGDRHRDEQF
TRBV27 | ASSFSGAANTGELF
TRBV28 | ASSVSGTSVTGGLF
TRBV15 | ATSRDITLGSEQF
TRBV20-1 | SAPSMGGGNSPLH
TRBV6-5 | ASRYRGEGLNEQF
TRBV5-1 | ASGAPSGAGTDTQY
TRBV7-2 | ASSGRREVNEQF
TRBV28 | ASSLVQNGFVDTQY
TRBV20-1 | SAWTARDPSTDTQY
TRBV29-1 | SVEALKGRTYNEQF
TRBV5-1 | ASSLAVTSGTRNNEQF
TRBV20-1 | SAREVGGYT
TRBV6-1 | ASSKGNTEAF
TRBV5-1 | ASSLSRGGNEQF
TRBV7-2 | ASSPYGYGYT
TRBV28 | ASSSGTGWTGELF
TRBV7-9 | ASSAEIEQY
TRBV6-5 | ASSYAGGGGANVLT
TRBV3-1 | ASSRLGTDKQY
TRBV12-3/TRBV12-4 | ASSLQAGYT
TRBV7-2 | ASTLRSQETQY
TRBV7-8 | ASSLALAGVRSYNEQF
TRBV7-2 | ASSTTGSTEAF
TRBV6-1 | ASRPVGGLTEAF
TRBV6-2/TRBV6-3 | ASSLEPRAKNIQY
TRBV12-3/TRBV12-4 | ASRNIGKENEQF
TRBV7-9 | ASSFVPGRSGANVLT
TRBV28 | ASSFTGSSYGYT